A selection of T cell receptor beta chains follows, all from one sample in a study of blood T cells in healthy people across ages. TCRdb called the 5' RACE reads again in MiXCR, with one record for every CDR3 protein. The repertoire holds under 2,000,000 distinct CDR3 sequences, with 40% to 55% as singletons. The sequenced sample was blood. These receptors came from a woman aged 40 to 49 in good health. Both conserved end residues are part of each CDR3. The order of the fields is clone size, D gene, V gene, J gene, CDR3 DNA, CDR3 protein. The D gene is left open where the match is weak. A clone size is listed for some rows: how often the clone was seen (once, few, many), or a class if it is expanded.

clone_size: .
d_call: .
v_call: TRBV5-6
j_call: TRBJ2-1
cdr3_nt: TGTGCCAGCAGCTTGGGACGCCGTCTCAATGAGCAGTTCTTC
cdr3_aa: CASSLGRRLNEQFF

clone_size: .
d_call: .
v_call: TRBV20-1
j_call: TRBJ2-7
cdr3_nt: TGCAGTGCTAGTATGGGTGGACGGATAAACTACGAGCAGTACTTC
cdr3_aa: CSASMGGRINYEQYF

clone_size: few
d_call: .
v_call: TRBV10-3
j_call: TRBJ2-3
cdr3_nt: TGTGCCATCAGTGAGCGGGGGTTTAGCACAGATACGCAGTATTTT
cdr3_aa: CAISERGFSTDTQYF

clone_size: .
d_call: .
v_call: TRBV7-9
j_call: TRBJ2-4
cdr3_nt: TGTGCCAGCAGCTTAGTCGACAGCAAAAACATTCAGTACTTC
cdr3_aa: CASSLVDSKNIQYF

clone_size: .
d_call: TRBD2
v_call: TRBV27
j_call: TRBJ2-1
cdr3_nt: TGTGCCAGCAGTCCTCCGGGACTAGCGGGGGGGCGTGAGCAGTTCTTC
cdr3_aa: CASSPPGLAGGREQFF

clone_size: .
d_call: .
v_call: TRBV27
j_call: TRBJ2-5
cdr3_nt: TGTGCCAGCAGTTTAGGCGTGGGGCCGGGGTACTTC
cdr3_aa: CASSLGVGPGYF

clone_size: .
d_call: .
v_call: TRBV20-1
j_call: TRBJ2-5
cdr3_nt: TGCAGTGCTAGAGGTTCCGGGGGTACGCAGTACTTC
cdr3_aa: CSARGSGGTQYF

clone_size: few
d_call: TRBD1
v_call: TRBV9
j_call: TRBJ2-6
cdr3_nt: TGTGCCAGCAGCGTAACCAGGGGGCGCGATACTCTCTCTGGGGCCAACGTCCTGACTTTC
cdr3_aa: CASSVTRGRDTLSGANVLTF

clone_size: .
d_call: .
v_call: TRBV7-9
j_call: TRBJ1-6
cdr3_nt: TGTGCCAGCAGCTTAGTTCGGGGGTCCACTTGGAATTCACCCCTCCACTTT
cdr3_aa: CASSLVRGSTWNSPLHF

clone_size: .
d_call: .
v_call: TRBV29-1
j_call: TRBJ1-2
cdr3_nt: TGCAGCGTTGAAGACACCGGGACCGCGAACTATGGCTACACCTTC
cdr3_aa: CSVEDTGTANYGYTF

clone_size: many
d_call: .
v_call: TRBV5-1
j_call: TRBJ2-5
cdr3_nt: TGTGCCAGCAGCCTGGGGCCAGAGACCCAGTACTTC
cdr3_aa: CASSLGPETQYF

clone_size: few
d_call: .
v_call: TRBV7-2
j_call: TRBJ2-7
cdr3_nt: TGTGCCAGCAGCTTACAGGGAGGCAGCCACGAGCAGTACTTC
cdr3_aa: CASSLQGGSHEQYF

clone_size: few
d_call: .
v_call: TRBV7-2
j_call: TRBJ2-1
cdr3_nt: TGTGCCAGCAGACCCGGGACTCCCTCCTACAATGAGCAGTTCTTC
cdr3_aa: CASRPGTPSYNEQFF

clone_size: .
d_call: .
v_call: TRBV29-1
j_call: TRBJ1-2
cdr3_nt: TGCAGCGTTGAACGGGGTGGAGAGCACTATGGCTACACCTTC
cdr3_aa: CSVERGGEHYGYTF

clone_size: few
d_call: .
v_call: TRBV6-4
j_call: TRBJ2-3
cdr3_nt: TGTGCCAGCAGCAATGAAAGGTCGGATGGCACAGATACGCAGTATTTT
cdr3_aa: CASSNERSDGTDTQYF

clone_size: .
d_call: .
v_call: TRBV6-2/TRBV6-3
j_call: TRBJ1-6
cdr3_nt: TGTGCCAGCAATCCAACTGGACGGAATTCACCCCTCCACTTT
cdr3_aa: CASNPTGRNSPLHF

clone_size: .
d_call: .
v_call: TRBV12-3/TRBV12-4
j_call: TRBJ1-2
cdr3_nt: TGTGCCAGCAGTGACGGAGACGGCTATGGCTACACCTTC
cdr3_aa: CASSDGDGYGYTF

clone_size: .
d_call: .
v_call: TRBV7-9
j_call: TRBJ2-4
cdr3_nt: TGTGCCGGCAGCTTAGCGTGGGGAAAGGACAAAAACATTCAGTACTTC
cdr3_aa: CAGSLAWGKDKNIQYF